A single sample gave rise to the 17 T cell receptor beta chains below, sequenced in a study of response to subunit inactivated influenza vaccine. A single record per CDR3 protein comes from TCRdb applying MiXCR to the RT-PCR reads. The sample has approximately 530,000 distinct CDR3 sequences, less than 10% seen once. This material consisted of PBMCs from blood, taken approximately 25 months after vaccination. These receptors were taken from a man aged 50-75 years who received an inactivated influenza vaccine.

Written as DNA, the CDR3 is TGTGCCAGCAGCCGGGACAGCCAGTTTTCCCAGTACTTC. Protein sequence: CASSRDSQFSQYF. This rearrangement joins TRBV6-2 or TRBV6-3 to TRBJ2-5; 7 bases align to TRBD1. CDR3 length: 13 amino acids. V shed 6 bases, J shed 9 bases, and the junction held 10 bases outside the gene matches. Germline CDR1 MNHEY, CDR2 SVGEGT.

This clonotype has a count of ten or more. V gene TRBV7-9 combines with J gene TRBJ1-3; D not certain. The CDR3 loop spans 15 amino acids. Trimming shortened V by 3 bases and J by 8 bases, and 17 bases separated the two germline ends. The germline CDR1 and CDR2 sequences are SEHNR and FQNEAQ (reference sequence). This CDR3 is CASSFDGSMRDTIYF. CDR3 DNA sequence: TGTGCCAGCAGCTTCGACGGTAGTATGCGGGACACCATATATTTT.

The CDR3 region is CATSPRPGTGPWHF. The DNA of the CDR3 is TGTGCCACCAGCCCACGCCCGGGGACAGGGCCTTGGCATTTT. This sequence joins TRBV15 and TRBJ1-5; 9 bases match TRBD1. The V and J ends lost 5 bases and 15 bases, in that order; junction bases with no gene match: 14. CDR1 is LNHNV and CDR2 is YYDKDF in the germline V gene (reference sequence). The CDR3 contains 14 residues.

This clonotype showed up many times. CDR3 protein: CSVAAGQGNEQYF. The CDR3 nucleotides are TGCAGCGTTGCCGCGGGACAGGGAAACGAGCAGTACTTC. This sequence joins TRBV29-1 and TRBJ2-7; 9 bases are shared with TRBD1. Germline V CDR1 and CDR2: SQVTM, ANQGSEA. The trim removed 4 bases at V and 5 bases at J, leaving 6 bases unmatched. This CDR3 is 13 amino acids long.

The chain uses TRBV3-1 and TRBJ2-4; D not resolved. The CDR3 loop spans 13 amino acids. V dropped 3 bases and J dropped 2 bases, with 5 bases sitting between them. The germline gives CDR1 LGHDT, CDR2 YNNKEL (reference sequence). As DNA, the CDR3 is TGTGCCAGCAGCCATGGTACCAAAAACATTCAGTACTTC. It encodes CASSHGTKNIQYF.

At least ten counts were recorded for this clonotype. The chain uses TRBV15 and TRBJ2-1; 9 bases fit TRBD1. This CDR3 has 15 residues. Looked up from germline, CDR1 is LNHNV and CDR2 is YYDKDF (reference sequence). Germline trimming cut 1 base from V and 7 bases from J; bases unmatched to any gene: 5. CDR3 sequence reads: CATSRVTDRGNEQFF. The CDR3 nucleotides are TGTGCCACCAGCAGAGTAACCGACAGGGGGAATGAGCAGTTCTTC.

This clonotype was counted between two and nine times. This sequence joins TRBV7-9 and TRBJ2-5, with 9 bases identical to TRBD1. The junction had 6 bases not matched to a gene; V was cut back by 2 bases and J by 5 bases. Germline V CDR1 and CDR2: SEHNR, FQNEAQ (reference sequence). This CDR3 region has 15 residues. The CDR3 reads CASSLLGTGTETQYF. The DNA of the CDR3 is TGTGCCAGCAGCTTACTGGGGACAGGGACCGAGACCCAGTACTTC.

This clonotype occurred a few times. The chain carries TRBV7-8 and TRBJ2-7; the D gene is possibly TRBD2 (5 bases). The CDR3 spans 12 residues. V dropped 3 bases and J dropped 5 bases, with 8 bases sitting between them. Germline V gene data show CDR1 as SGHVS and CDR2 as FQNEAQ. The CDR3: CASSLDWDEQYF. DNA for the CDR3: TGTGCCAGCAGCTTGGACTGGGACGAGCAGTACTTC.

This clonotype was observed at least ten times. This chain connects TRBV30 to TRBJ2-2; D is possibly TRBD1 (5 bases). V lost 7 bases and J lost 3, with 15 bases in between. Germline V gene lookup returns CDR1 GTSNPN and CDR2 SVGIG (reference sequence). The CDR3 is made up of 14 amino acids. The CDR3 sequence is CASLYQGYTGELFF. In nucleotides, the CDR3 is TGTGCCTCCCTATACCAGGGTTACACCGGGGAGCTGTTTTTT.

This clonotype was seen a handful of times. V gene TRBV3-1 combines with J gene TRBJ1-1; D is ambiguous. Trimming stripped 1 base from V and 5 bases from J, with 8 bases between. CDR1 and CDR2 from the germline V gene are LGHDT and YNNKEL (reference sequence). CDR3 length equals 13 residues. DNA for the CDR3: TGTGCCAGCAGCCAAGGTATTTGGACTGAAGCTTTCTTT. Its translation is CASSQGIWTEAFF.

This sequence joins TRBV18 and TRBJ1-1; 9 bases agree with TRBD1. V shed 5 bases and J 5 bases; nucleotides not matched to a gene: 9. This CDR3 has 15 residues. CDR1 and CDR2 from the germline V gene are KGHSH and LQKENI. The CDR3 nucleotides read TGTGCCAGCTCAATAGGACAGGGGAGGGGAACTGAAGCTTTCTTT. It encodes CASSIGQGRGTEAFF.

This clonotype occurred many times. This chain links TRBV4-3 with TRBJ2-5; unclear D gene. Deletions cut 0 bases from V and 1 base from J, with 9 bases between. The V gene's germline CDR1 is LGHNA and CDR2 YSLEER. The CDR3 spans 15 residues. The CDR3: CASSQDWGTQETQYF. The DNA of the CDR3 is TGCGCCAGCAGCCAAGATTGGGGTACCCAAGAGACCCAGTACTTC.

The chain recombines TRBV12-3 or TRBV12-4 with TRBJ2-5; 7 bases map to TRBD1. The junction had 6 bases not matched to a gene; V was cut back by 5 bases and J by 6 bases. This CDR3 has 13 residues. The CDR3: CASSPGQAQTQYF. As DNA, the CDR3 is TGTGCCAGCAGTCCCGGACAGGCACAGACCCAGTACTTC.

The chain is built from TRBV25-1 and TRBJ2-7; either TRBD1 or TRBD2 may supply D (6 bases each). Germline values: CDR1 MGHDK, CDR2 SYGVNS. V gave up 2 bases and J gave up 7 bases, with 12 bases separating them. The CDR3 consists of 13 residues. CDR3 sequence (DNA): TGTGCCAGCAGTGAAGCCGGGGGCTGGGAGCAGTACTTC. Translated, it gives CASSEAGGWEQYF.

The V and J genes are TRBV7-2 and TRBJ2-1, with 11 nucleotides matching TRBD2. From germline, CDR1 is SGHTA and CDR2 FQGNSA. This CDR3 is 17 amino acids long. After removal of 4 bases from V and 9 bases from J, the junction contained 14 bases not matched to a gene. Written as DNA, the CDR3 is TGTGCCAGCAGCTCTACCGGGTTAGCGGGAGGGCGCATTGAGCAGTTCTTC. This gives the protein CASSSTGLAGGRIEQFF. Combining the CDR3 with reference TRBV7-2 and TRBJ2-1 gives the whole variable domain GAGVSQSPSNKVTEKGKDVELRCDPISGHTALYWYRQSLGQGLEFLIYFQGNSAPDKSGLPSDRFSAERTGGSVSTLTIQRTQQEDSAVYLCASSSTGLAGGRIEQFFGPGTRLTVL.

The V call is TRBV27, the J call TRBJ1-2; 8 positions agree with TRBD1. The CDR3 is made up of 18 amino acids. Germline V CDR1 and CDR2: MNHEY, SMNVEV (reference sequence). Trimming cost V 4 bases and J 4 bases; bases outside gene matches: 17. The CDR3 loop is CASSSTSRQGPRIYGYTF. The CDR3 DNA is TGTGCCAGCAGTTCCACGTCTCGACAGGGGCCGAGGATCTATGGCTACACCTTC.

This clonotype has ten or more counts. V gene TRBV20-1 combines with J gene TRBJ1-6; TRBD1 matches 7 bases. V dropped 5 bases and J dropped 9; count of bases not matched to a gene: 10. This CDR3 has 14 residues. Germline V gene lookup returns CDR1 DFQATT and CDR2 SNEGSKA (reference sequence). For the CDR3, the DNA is TGCAGTGCTCTGGTAGGGACAGCGCTTTCACCCCTCCACTTT. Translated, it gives CSALVGTALSPLHF.